Reported below is one T cell receptor (beta chain). The antigen remains unidentified. This sample was included in a study of T cell responses to AZD1222 COVID-19 vaccine. Whole-study results and caveats: Females made up more of the donors, who were largely white British, and clonal diversity may have come out too low. Repertoires were sampled only after the peak T cell response.

The repertoire was sequenced with immunoSEQ multiplex PCR; TCRdb's copy has only in-frame clones and lacks some. The sample contains about 120,000 clones, 88% of which appear only once. Source: peripheral blood, taken on day 0 of MenACWY control vaccination. The TCR sequence derives from an adult in good health.

The CDR3 spells CASSPGQSFTEQYF. DNA for the CDR3: TGTGCCAGCAGTCCGGGACAGTCGTTTACGGAGCAGTACTTC. The chain carries TRBV2 and TRBJ2-7, with 7 bases that match TRBD1. CDR1 and CDR2 from the germline V gene are SNHLY and FYNNEI. This CDR3 is built from 14 residues. V dropped 5 bases and J dropped 7; count of bases not matched to a gene: 11.